A selection of T cell receptor beta chains follows, all from one sample in a study of siplizumab effects on memory and regulatory T cells. Measured with immunoSEQ multiplex PCR; TCRdb has only the in-frame clones, and not every one. The table shows 90,000 to 150,000 clones, with roughly 95% occurring only once. The specimen sequenced was non-Treg CD4+ T cells sorted from blood. The receptors come from a human donor in good health. The CDR3 runs from the conserved cysteine through the conserved F or W. D genes are given only for firm matches. Expanded clones get a size class; other rows say once, few or many, or leave the size out.

d_call,clone_size,v_call,j_call,cdr3_nt,cdr3_aa
.,.,TRBV10-3,TRBJ1-2,TGTGCCATCAGTGATGCAGCCTGGGTCTTC,CAISDAAWVF
TRBD1,.,TRBV15,TRBJ2-5,TGTGCCACCAGCAGAGATATAGGGGACAGGGGGCGGGAGACCCAGTACTTC,CATSRDIGDRGRETQYF
.,.,TRBV5-1,TRBJ1-6,TGCGCCAGCAGCTTGGACAGTCCGTCACCCCTCCACTTT,CASSLDSPSPLHF
TRBD1,.,TRBV6-5,TRBJ2-1,TGTGCCAGCAGTTACTTACAGGGGAAAAGCAATGAGCAGTTCTTC,CASSYLQGKSNEQFF
.,.,TRBV7-2,TRBJ2-3,TGTGCCAGCAGCTTAGTAGGAGTTACGCAGTATTTT,CASSLVGVTQYF
TRBD1,.,TRBV18,TRBJ1-5,TGTGCCAGCTCATCGGGACAGGGAATAGTTCAGCCCCAGCATTTT,CASSSGQGIVQPQHF
TRBD1,.,TRBV18,TRBJ1-4,TGTGCCAGCTCAACCGGGACAGATGAAAAACTGTTTTTT,CASSTGTDEKLFF
TRBD1,.,TRBV11-1,TRBJ2-3,TGTGCCAGCAGCTGGGACAGGGACGATACGCAGTATTTT,CASSWDRDDTQYF
TRBD1,.,TRBV19,TRBJ2-7,TGTGCCACCGCGGGACAGGGGTACGAGCAGTACTTC,CATAGQGYEQYF
TRBD1,.,TRBV6-5,TRBJ2-3,TGTGCCAGCAGGCGGGACAGGGGTAGCACAGATACGCAGTATTTT,CASRRDRGSTDTQYF
TRBD2,.,TRBV23-1,TRBJ2-2,TGCGCCAGCAGTCCCGCAGCGGGGACTAAAATCGGGGAGCTGTTTTTT,CASSPAAGTKIGELFF
TRBD1,.,TRBV7-8,TRBJ1-1,TGTGCCAGCAGCTTGACACAGGGGATCGTCACTGAAGCTTTCTTT,CASSLTQGIVTEAFF
TRBD2,.,TRBV12-5,TRBJ2-3,TGTGCTAGTGGCCCTTTGGCTAGCGGGGGGGTTGCAGATACGCAGTATTTT,CASGPLASGGVADTQYF
TRBD1,.,TRBV11-2,TRBJ2-2,TGTGCCAGCAGCCGTGGACAGGTGAACACCGGGGAGCTGTTTTTT,CASSRGQVNTGELFF
.,.,TRBV10-2,TRBJ1-3,TGCGCCAGCAGACAGGGATGGTCCTCTGGAAACACCATATATTTT,CASRQGWSSGNTIYF
.,.,TRBV12-5,TRBJ2-3,TGTGCTAGTGGTTTGGTTGCGACAGCTGTTAGCACAGATACGCAGTATTTT,CASGLVATAVSTDTQYF
.,.,TRBV7-2,TRBJ2-7,TGTGCCAGCAGCCAGAACGGTTACTTCGACTACGAGCAGTACTTC,CASSQNGYFDYEQYF
.,.,TRBV6-5,TRBJ1-1,TGTGCCAGCAGGGGACTCAGGGGCACTGAAGCTTTCTTT,CASRGLRGTEAFF
.,.,TRBV11-2,TRBJ2-3,TGTGCCAGCAATGGGGCGGGGAATACGCAGTATTTT,CASNGAGNTQYF
.,.,TRBV6-5,TRBJ2-3,TGTGCCAGCAGAGGGAATACGCAGTATTTT,CASRGNTQYF
.,.,TRBV6-5,TRBJ2-5,TGTGCCAGCAGGGGACAATTAGAGACCCAGTACTTC,CASRGQLETQYF
.,.,TRBV5-5,TRBJ1-5,TGTGCCAGCAGCCTCTTATCAGGGAATCAGCCCCAGCATTTT,CASSLLSGNQPQHF
.,.,TRBV2,TRBJ1-5,TGTGCCAGCAGTCCCGACAGCTTTAACAATCAGCCCCAGCATTTT,CASSPDSFNNQPQHF
.,once,TRBV4-2,TRBJ2-7,TGTGCCAGCAGCCAAGGGGGCGGGGATTCCTACGAGCAGTACTTC,CASSQGGGDSYEQYF
TRBD1,.,TRBV19,TRBJ1-5,TGTGCCAGTAGCTTCGGGACAGGGATCAATCAGCCCCAGCATTTT,CASSFGTGINQPQHF
TRBD1,.,TRBV19,TRBJ1-2,TGTGCCAGTAGCTTTCGCCAGGGGGCGCGCGGCTACACCTTC,CASSFRQGARGYTF
TRBD1,.,TRBV5-6,TRBJ1-6,TGTGCCAGCAGCTCCGGGACAGTGCTTAATTCACCCCTCCACTTT,CASSSGTVLNSPLHF
.,few,TRBV7-6,TRBJ1-2,TGTGCCAGCAGCTTAGCGCAGGGACCTAACTATGGCTACACCTTC,CASSLAQGPNYGYTF
.,.,TRBV7-3,TRBJ2-3,TGTGCCAGCAGACAAACGGTTGATACGCAGTATTTT,CASRQTVDTQYF
.,.,TRBV11-3,TRBJ2-1,TGTGCCAGCTCCCCCGCCCCAGCGGGCTACAATGAGCAGTTCTTC,CASSPAPAGYNEQFF
.,.,TRBV19,TRBJ1-5,TGTGCCAGTAGTATTGGGGATCAGCCCCAGCATTTT,CASSIGDQPQHF
.,.,TRBV28,TRBJ2-2,TGTGCCGACCGGGACCCTGGAGGGGAGCTGTTTTTT,CADRDPGGELFF
.,.,TRBV27,TRBJ1-5,TGTGCCAGCAGTTTAAGGGGGCAGCCCCAGCATTTT,CASSLRGQPQHF
.,once,TRBV5-1,TRBJ2-1,TGCGCCAGCAGTCAATTGAGGGTTGAGCAGTTCTTC,CASSQLRVEQFF
.,.,TRBV30,TRBJ2-1,TGTGCCTGGAGTGCCGACAATGAGCAGTTCTTC,CAWSADNEQFF
.,.,TRBV9,TRBJ2-1,TGTGCCAGCAGCACCCGCACGGGGTACAATGAGCAGTTCTTC,CASSTRTGYNEQFF
.,.,TRBV29-1,TRBJ1-1,TGCAGCGTTGGCTCCGGAGCGACTGAAGCTTTCTTT,CSVGSGATEAFF
TRBD1,.,TRBV4-1,TRBJ2-7,TGTGCCAGCAGCCCTAACTTTCAGGGGGCGGACTACGAGCAGTACTTC,CASSPNFQGADYEQYF
.,.,TRBV21-1,TRBJ2-3,TGTGCCAGCAGCCGGGACATGCCCACGAATACGCAGTATTTT,CASSRDMPTNTQYF
.,.,TRBV5-4,TRBJ1-1,TGTGCCAGCAGCAAAGGGGGGGCGCAAACTGAAGCTTTCTTT,CASSKGGAQTEAFF
TRBD1,.,TRBV28,TRBJ1-5,TGTGCCAGCAGTTACAGGGGAAATCAGCCCCAGCATTTT,CASSYRGNQPQHF
.,.,TRBV30,TRBJ2-2,TGTGCCTGGAACGCGGGGGCCTACACCGGGGAGCTGTTTTTT,CAWNAGAYTGELFF
.,.,TRBV6-5,TRBJ2-3,TGTGCCAGCAATCCGGGCACAGATACGCAGTATTTT,CASNPGTDTQYF
TRBD2,.,TRBV7-8,TRBJ2-5,TGTGCCAGCAGCCAGACAAGAGCGGGAGCCCAAGAGACCCAGTACTTC,CASSQTRAGAQETQYF
.,.,TRBV2,TRBJ1-2,TGTGCCAGCAGTGACGGGCCCTATGGCTACACCTTC,CASSDGPYGYTF
TRBD2,.,TRBV7-2,TRBJ2-7,TGTGCCAGCAGCTTAGCGCTGGCGGGGGGGTTGGACGAGCAGTACTTC,CASSLALAGGLDEQYF
.,.,TRBV10-1,TRBJ1-5,TGCGCCAGCAGTGAGGGGGGCGGCCAGCCCCAGCATTTT,CASSEGGGQPQHF
TRBD2,.,TRBV5-1,TRBJ2-7,TGCGCCAGCAGCATAGCGGGGGGGCCAGACGAGCAGTACTTC,CASSIAGGPDEQYF
.,.,TRBV6-5,TRBJ1-5,TGTGCCAGCAGTTACTCGGGCGACAATCAGCCCCAGCATTTT,CASSYSGDNQPQHF
.,.,TRBV10-2,TRBJ1-6,TGCGCCAGCAGTGAGACCAGGACCTCCAATTCACCCCTCCACTTT,CASSETRTSNSPLHF
.,.,TRBV28,TRBJ1-3,TGTGCCAGCAGCATCATCCCCCTCTCTGGAAACACCATATATTTT,CASSIIPLSGNTIYF
.,.,TRBV7-3,TRBJ2-5,TGTGCCAGCAGCTCCCTGGGGGCGTCGGGGGAGACCCAGTACTTC,CASSSLGASGETQYF
TRBD2,.,TRBV9,TRBJ2-6,TGTGCCAGCAGCGTAGAGCGGGGGAGATCTGGGGCCAACGTCCTGACTTTC,CASSVERGRSGANVLTF
.,once,TRBV2,TRBJ1-5,TGTGCCAGCAGTGAAATGGGCAGGGAGTGGCCCCAGCATTTT,CASSEMGREWPQHF
.,once,TRBV6-4,TRBJ1-3,TGTGCCAGCAGGGGAAACAAGAGCTCTGGAAACACCATATATTTT,CASRGNKSSGNTIYF
.,.,TRBV19,TRBJ1-6,TGTGCCAGTAGTTACATTGAGTCTAATTCACCCCTCCACTTT,CASSYIESNSPLHF
.,once,TRBV28,TRBJ1-5,TGTGCCAGCAGTTGGGGGAATCAGCCCCAGCATTTT,CASSWGNQPQHF
.,.,TRBV2,TRBJ1-1,TGTGCCAGCAGTGAAGCAGGAGTGACTGAAGCTTTCTTT,CASSEAGVTEAFF